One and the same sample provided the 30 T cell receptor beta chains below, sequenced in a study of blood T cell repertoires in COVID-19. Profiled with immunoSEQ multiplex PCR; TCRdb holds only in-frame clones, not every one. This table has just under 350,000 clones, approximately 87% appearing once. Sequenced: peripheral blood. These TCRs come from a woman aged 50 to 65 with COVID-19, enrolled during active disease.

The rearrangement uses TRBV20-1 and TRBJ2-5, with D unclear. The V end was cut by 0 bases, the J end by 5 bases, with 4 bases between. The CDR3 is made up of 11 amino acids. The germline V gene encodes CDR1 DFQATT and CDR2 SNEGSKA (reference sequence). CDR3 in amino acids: CSARDGETQYF. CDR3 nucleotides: TGCAGTGCTAGAGATGGCGAGACCCAGTACTTC.

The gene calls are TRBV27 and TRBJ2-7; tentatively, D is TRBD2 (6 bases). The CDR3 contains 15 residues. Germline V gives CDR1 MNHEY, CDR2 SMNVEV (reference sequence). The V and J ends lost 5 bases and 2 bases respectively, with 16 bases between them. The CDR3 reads CASSEWDSQPYEQYF. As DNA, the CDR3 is TGTGCCAGCAGTGAATGGGACTCTCAGCCCTACGAGCAGTACTTC.

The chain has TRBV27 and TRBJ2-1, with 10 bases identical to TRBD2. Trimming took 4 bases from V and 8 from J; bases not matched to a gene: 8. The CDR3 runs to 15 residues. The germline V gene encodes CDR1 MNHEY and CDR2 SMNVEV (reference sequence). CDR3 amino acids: CASSSLAGVSYEQFF. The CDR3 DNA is TGTGCCAGCAGTTCGCTAGCGGGAGTTTCTTATGAGCAGTTCTTC.

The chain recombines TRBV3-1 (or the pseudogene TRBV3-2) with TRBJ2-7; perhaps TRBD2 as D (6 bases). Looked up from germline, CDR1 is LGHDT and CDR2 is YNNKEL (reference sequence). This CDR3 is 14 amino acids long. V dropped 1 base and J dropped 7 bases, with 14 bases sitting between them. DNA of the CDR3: TGTGCCAGCAGCCAAGCGGGAGTGTGGGGAGAGCAGTACTTC. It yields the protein CASSQAGVWGEQYF.

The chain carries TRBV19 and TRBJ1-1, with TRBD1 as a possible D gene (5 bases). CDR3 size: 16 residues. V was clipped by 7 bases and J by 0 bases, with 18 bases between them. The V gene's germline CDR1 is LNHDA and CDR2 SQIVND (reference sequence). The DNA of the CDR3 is TGTGCCAGTACCTTTGGGGGGACTACCATGAACACTGAAGCTTTCTTT. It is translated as CASTFGGTTMNTEAFF.

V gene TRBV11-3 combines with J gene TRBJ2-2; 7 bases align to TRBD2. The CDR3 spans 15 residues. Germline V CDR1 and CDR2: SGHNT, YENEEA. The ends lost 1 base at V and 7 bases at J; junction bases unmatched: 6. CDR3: CASSLAGRSGGELFF. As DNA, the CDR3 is TGTGCCAGCAGCTTAGCCGGGAGGTCTGGCGGGGAGCTGTTTTTT.

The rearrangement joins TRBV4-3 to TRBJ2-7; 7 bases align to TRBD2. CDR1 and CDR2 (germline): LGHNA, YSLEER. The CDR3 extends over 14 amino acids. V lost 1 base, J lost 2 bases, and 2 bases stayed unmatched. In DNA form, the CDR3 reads TGCGCCAGCAGCCAAGTGGGGGGGGCCTACGAGCAGTACTTC. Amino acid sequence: CASSQVGGAYEQYF.

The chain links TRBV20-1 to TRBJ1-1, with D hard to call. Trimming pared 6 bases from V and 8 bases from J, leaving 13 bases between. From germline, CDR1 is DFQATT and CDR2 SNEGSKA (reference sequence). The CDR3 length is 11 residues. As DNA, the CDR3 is TGCAGTGCCGCGGGAGAGATAGAAGCTTTCTTT. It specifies CSAAGEIEAFF.

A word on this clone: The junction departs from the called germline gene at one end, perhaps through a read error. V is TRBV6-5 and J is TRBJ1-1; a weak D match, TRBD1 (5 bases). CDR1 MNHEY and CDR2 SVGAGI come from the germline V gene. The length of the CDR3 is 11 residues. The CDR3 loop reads CASSLDMSRLF. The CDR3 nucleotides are TGTGCCAGCAGCCTGGACATGTCCCGGCTTTTT.

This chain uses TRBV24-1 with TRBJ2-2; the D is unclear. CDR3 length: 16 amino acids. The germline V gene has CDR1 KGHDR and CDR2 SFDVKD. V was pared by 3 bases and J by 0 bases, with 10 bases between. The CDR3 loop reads CATSDSGRPNTGELFF. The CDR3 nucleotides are TGTGCCACCAGTGATAGTGGCAGGCCGAACACCGGGGAGCTGTTTTTT.

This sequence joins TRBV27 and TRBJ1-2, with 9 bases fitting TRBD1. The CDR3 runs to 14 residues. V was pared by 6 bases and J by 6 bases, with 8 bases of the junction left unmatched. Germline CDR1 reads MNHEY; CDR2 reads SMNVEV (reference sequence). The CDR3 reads CASRSGQGLNGYTF. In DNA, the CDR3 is TGTGCCAGCAGAAGCGGACAGGGGTTGAATGGCTACACCTTC.

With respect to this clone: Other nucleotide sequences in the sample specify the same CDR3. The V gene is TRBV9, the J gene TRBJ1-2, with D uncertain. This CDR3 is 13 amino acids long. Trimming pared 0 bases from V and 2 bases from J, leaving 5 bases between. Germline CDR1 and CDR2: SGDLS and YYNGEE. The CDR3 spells CASSVAGNYGYTF. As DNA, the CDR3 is TGTGCCAGCAGCGTAGCGGGGAACTATGGCTACACCTTC. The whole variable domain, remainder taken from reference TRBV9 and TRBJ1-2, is DSGVTQTPKHLITATGQRVTLRCSPRSGDLSVYWYQQSLDQGLQFLIQYYNGEERAKGNILERFSAQQFPDLHSELNLSSLELGDSALYFCASSVAGNYGYTFGSGTRLTVV.

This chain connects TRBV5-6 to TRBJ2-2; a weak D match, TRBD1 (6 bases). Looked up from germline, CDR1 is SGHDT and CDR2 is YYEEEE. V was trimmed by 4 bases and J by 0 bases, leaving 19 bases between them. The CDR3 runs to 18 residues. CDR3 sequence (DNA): TGTGCCAGCAGCCCCGAGAACGGACAGACGACGAACACCGGGGAGCTGTTTTTT. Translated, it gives CASSPENGQTTNTGELFF.

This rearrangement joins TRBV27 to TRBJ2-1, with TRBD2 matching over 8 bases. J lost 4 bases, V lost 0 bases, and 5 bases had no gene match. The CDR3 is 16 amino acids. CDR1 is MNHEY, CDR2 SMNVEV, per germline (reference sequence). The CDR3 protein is CASSLSALAVYNEQFF. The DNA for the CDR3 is TGTGCCAGCAGTTTATCGGCACTAGCGGTTTACAATGAGCAGTTCTTC.

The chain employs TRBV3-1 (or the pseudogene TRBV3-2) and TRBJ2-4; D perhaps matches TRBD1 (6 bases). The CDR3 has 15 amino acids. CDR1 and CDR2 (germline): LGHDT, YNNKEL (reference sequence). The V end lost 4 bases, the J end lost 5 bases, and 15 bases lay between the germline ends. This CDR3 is CASSRGGASQNIQYF. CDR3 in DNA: TGTGCCAGCAGCCGTGGGGGCGCCTCCCAAAACATTCAGTACTTC.

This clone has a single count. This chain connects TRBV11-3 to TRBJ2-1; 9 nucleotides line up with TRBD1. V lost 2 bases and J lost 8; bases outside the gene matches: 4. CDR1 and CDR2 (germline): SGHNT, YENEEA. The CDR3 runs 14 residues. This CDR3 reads CASSLTGGWDEQFF. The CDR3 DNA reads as TGTGCCAGCAGCTTAACAGGGGGCTGGGATGAGCAGTTCTTC.

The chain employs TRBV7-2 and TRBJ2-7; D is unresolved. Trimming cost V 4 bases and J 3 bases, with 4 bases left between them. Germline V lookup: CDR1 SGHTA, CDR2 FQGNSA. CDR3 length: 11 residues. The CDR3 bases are TGTGCCAGCAGCTCCTACTACGAGCAGTACTTC. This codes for CASSSYYEQYF.

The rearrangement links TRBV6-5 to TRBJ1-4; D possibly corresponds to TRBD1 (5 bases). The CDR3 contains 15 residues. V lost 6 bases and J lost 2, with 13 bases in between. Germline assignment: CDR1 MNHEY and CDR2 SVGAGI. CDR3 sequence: CASSYQGFTNEKLFF. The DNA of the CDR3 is TGTGCCAGCAGCTATCAGGGATTTACTAATGAAAAACTGTTTTTT.

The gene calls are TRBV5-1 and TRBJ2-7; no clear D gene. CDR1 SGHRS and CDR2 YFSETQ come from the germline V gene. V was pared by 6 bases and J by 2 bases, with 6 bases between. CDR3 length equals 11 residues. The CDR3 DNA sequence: TGCGCCAGCAATTCGGCCTACGAGCAGTACTTC. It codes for CASNSAYEQYF.

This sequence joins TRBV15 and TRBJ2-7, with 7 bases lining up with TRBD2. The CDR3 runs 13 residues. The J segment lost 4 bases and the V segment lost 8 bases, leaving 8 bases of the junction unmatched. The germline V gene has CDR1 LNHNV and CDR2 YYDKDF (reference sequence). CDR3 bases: TGTGCCACCCGACTAGCAGGGTTGTACGAGCAGTACTTC. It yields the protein CATRLAGLYEQYF.

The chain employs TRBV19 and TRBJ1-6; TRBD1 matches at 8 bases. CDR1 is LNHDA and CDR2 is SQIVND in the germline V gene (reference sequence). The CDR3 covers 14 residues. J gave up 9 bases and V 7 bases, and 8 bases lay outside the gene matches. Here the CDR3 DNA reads TGTGCCAGTACCTCCGGCAGGGGGCTTTCACCCCTCCACTTT. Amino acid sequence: CASTSGRGLSPLHF. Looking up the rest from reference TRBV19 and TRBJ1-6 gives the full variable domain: DGGITQSPKYLFRKEGQNVTLSCEQNLNHDAMYWYRQDPGQGLRLIYYSQIVNDFQKGDIAEGYSVSREKKESFPLTVTSAQKNPTAFYLCASTSGRGLSPLHFGNGTRLTVT.

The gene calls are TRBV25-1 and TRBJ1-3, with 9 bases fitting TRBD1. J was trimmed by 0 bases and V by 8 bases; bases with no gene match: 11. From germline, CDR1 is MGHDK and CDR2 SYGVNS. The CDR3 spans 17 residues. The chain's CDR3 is CASRGQGEMYSGNTIYF. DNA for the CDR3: TGTGCCAGCCGGGGACAGGGCGAAATGTACTCTGGAAACACCATATATTTT.

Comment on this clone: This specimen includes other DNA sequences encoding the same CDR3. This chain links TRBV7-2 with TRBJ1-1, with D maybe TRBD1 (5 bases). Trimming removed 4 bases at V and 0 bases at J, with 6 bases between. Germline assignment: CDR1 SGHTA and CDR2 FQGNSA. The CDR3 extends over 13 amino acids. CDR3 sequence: CASSSQVNTEAFF. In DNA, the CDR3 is TGTGCCAGCAGCTCACAGGTGAACACTGAAGCTTTCTTT.

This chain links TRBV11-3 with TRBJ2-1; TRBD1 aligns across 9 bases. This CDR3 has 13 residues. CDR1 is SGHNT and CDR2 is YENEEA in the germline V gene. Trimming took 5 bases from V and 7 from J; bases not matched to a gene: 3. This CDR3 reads CASSVGQGNEQFF. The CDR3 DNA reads TGTGCCAGCAGCGTGGGACAGGGAAATGAGCAGTTCTTC.

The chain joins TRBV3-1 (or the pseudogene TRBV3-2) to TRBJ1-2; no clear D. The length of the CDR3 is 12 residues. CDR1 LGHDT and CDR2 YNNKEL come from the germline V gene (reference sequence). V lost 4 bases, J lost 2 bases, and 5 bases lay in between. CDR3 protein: CASSPGNYGYTF. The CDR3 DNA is TGTGCCAGCAGCCCGGGGAACTATGGCTACACCTTC.

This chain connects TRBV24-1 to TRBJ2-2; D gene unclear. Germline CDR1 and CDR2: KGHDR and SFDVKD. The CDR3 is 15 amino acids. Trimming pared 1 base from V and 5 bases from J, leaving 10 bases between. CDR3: CATSDLAGRTGELFF. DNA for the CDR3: TGTGCCACCAGTGATTTAGCAGGTCGGACCGGGGAGCTGTTTTTT.

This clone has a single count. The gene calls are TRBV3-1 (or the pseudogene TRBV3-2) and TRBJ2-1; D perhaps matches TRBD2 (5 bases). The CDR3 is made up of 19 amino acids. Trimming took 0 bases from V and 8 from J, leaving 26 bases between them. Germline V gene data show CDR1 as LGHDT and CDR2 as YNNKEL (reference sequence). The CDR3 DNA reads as TGTGCCAGCAGCCAAGAAATCAGCCGGGGAGACCCAAGACCAGATGAGCAGTTCTTC. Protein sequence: CASSQEISRGDPRPDEQFF.

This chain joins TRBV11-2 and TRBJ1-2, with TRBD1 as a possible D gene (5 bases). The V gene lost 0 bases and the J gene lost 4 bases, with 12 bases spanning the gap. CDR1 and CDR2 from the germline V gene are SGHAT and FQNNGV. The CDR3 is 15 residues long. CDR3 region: CASSLEGDWVYGYTF. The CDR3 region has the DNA TGTGCCAGCAGCTTAGAGGGGGACTGGGTCTATGGCTACACCTTC. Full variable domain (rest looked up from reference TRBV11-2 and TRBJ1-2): EAGVAQSPRYKIIEKRQSVAFWCNPISGHATLYWYQQILGQGPKLLIQFQNNGVVDDSQLPKDRFSAERLKGVDSTLKIQPAKLEDSAVYLCASSLEGDWVYGYTFGSGTRLTVV.

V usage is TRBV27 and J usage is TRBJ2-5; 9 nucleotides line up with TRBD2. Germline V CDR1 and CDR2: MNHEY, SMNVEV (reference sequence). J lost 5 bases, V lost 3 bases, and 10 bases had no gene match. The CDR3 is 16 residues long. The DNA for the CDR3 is TGTGCCAGCAGTTTTGGGTCTAGCGGGACGGGGGAGACCCAGTACTTC. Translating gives CASSFGSSGTGETQYF.

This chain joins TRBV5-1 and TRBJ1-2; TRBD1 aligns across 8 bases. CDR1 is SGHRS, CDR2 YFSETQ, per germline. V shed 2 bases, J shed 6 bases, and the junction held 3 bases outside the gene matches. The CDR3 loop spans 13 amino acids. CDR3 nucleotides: TGCGCCAGCAGCTTCGGACAGGGAAATGGCTACACCTTC. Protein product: CASSFGQGNGYTF.